This T cell receptor beta chain emerged from a study of T cell responses to AZD1222 COVID-19 vaccine. Sequencing used immunoSEQ multiplex PCR; TCRdb keeps in-frame clones, though not all of them. The sample records over 95,000 clones, around nine tenths being singletons. The CDR3 has 13 residues. Germline-derived CDR1 and CDR2 are DFQATT and SNEGSKA (reference sequence). V was clipped by 3 bases and J by 6 bases, with 15 bases between them. Sample: peripheral blood, taken on day 0 of AZD1222 vaccination. This chain uses TRBV20-1 with TRBJ2-7; D is undetermined. This TCR was recovered from an adult in good health. The CDR3 loop reads CSASPPFAGEQYF. In DNA, the CDR3 is TGCAGTGCTAGTCCCCCCTTTGCCGGCGAGCAGTACTTC.